Following are 19 T cell receptor beta chains from one sample sequenced in a study of cytomegalovirus exposure and HLA in healthy donors. The PCR was carried out with 60 Vbeta primers and 13 Jbeta primers. The protocol was immunoSEQ multiplex PCR, while the TCRdb copy is restricted to in-frame clones and leaves out a portion. The sample holds 60,000 to 70,000 clones, approximately 80% seen once. Sequencing input: PBMCs. These receptors were obtained from a woman younger than 45 in good health and CMV-seronegative.

This clone was detected once. This sequence joins TRBV11-2 and TRBJ1-3; D unclear. V was clipped by 5 bases and J by 3 bases, with 11 bases between them. CDR3 length: 14 amino acids. Germline V lookup: CDR1 SGHAT, CDR2 FQNNGV. In DNA form, the CDR3 reads TGTGCCAGCAGCGAAGGAGAGTTTGGAAACACCATATATTTT. Encoded protein: CASSEGEFGNTIYF.

The chain carries TRBV29-1 and TRBJ1-1; 8 bases align to TRBD1. V lost 7 bases and J lost 0; bases outside the gene matches: 13. The CDR3 loop spans 16 amino acids. Germline lookup yields CDR1 SQVTM and CDR2 ANQGSEA. The CDR3 coding sequence is TGCAGCGGAACCGGGACAGGTCTGCCCATGAACACTGAAGCTTTCTTT. This encodes CSGTGTGLPMNTEAFF. Using reference TRBV29-1 and TRBJ1-1 for the parts outside the CDR3, the full variable domain is SAVISQKPSRDICQRGTSLTIQCQVDSQVTMMFWYRQQPGQSLTLIATANQGSEATYESGFVIDKFPISRPNLTFSTLTVSNMSPEDSSIYLCSGTGTGLPMNTEAFFGQGTRLTVV.

This chain links TRBV11-3 with TRBJ2-5; possible D gene TRBD2, 5 bases. This CDR3 spans 13 amino acids. Germline-derived CDR1 and CDR2 are SGHNT and YENEEA. V lost 3 bases and J 0 bases, leaving 5 bases between the germline ends. CDR3 nucleotides: TGTGCCAGCAGCTTCGGGAACCAAGAGACCCAGTACTTC. This translates into CASSFGNQETQYF.

Only one count was recorded for this clone. The rearrangement links TRBV10-3 to TRBJ1-2, with 7 bases fitting TRBD1. CDR3 size: 15 residues. V lost 2 bases, J lost 4 bases, and 7 bases stayed unmatched. Germline CDR1 ENHRY, CDR2 SYGVKD. CDR3 region: CAISERDRPIYGYTF. The CDR3 bases are TGTGCCATCAGTGAGAGGGACAGACCGATCTATGGCTACACCTTC.

V usage is TRBV2 and J usage is TRBJ1-1; a possible D gene is TRBD1 (5 bases). Germline V gene sequence: CDR1 SNHLY, CDR2 FYNNEI. This CDR3 is 17 amino acids long. Trimming removed 2 bases from V and 1 base from J, with 17 bases in between. The CDR3 coding sequence is TGTGCCAGCAGTGAACGACAGACCTCTTTGACGAACACTGAAGCTTTCTTT. It translates to CASSERQTSLTNTEAFF.

Here the CDR3 reads CASSSPNTEAFF. The CDR3 DNA reads as TGTGCCAGCAGCTCCCCAAACACTGAAGCTTTCTTT. The chain is built from TRBV7-2 and TRBJ1-1; D is uncertain. Germline CDR1 is SGHTA and CDR2 is FQGNSA. This CDR3 has 12 residues. V lost 4 bases and J lost 2, with 5 bases in between. Drawing the rest from reference TRBV7-2 and TRBJ1-1, the complete variable domain is GAGVSQSPSNKVTEKGKDVELRCDPISGHTALYWYRQSLGQGLEFLIYFQGNSAPDKSGLPSDRFSAERTGGSVSTLTIQRTQQEDSAVYLCASSSPNTEAFFGQGTRLTVV.

A remark on this clone: Compared with germline, one end of the junction differs, possibly owing to a read error. The chain has TRBV27 and TRBJ1-1; D is perhaps TRBD1 (6 bases). The CDR3 sequence is 14 residues long. CDR1 and CDR2 (germline): MNHEY, SMNVEV (reference sequence). The CDR3 sequence: CANSFNNRDTEAFF. CDR3 DNA: TGTGCCAACAGTTTCAACAACAGGGATACTGAAGCTTTCTTT.

This sequence joins TRBV19 and TRBJ1-5, with TRBD1 matching over 10 bases. V was clipped by 5 bases and J by 0 bases; unmatched bases: 4. Germline values: CDR1 LNHDA, CDR2 SQIVND (reference sequence). The length of the CDR3 is 16 residues. CDR3 sequence (DNA): TGTGCCAGTAGTTCCGGGACAGGGGTTAGCAATCAGCCCCAGCATTTT. This sequence encodes CASSSGTGVSNQPQHF.

The genes are TRBV9 and TRBJ1-1, with 9 bases lining up with TRBD1. The CDR3 has 14 amino acids. In germline, CDR1 is SGDLS, CDR2 YYNGEE. Trimming removed 6 bases from V and 1 base from J; junction bases left unmatched: 4. CDR3 DNA sequence: TGTGCCAGCACCCGGACAGGGGAGAACACTGAAGCTTTCTTT. This translates into CASTRTGENTEAFF.

The gene calls are TRBV14 and TRBJ2-1; 15 bases fit TRBD2. Germline V gene lookup returns CDR1 SGHDN and CDR2 FVKESK. With 4 bases clipped from V and 9 bases from J, the junction kept 4 bases outside the gene matches. The CDR3 loop spans 15 amino acids. CDR3 residues: CASSRGLAGGLEQFF. DNA of the CDR3: TGTGCCAGCAGCCGAGGACTAGCGGGAGGGCTTGAGCAGTTCTTC. Full variable domain (outside the CDR3, taken from reference TRBV14 and TRBJ2-1): EAGVTQFPSHSVIEKGQTVTLRCDPISGHDNLYWYRRVMGKEIKFLLHFVKESKQDESGMPNNRFLAERTGGTYSTLKVQPAELEDSGVYFCASSRGLAGGLEQFFGPGTRLTVL.

The V and J genes are TRBV21-1 and TRBJ2-7; TRBD1 was called by the table and not checked on the DNA. TRBV21-1 is reported as a pseudogene. This CDR3 contains 12 residues. CDR3 sequence: CASSKTGYEQYF. For the CDR3, the DNA is TGTGCCAGCAGCAAGACAGGGTACGAGCAGTACTTC.

The CDR3 DNA reads TGTGCCATCAGTGGGGACAGGGGTCTGAGCAATCAGCCCCAGCATTTT. It encodes CAISGDRGLSNQPQHF. The gene calls are TRBV10-3 and TRBJ1-5; 10 nucleotides align to TRBD1. Trimming took 4 bases from V and 1 from J; bases not matched to a gene: 4. The CDR3 consists of 16 residues. Germline assignment: CDR1 ENHRY and CDR2 SYGVKD.

The V and J genes are TRBV9 and TRBJ1-2, with 7 bases aligning to TRBD1. Germline CDR1 is SGDLS and CDR2 is YYNGEE. This CDR3 region has 14 residues. Germline trimming cut 0 bases from V and 5 bases from J; bases unmatched to any gene: 4. CDR3 DNA sequence: TGTGCCAGCAGCGTAGTGTCACAGGGGTATGGCTACACCTTC. It yields the protein CASSVVSQGYGYTF.

This clone was recorded a few times. The chain recombines TRBV7-9 with TRBJ1-5; tentatively, D is TRBD1 (6 bases). V lost 1 base and J lost 0, with 10 bases in between. The germline gives CDR1 SEHNR, CDR2 FQNEAQ (reference sequence). The CDR3 length is 16 residues. CDR3 protein: CASSLGTAYSNQPQHF. The CDR3 DNA reads TGTGCCAGCAGCTTAGGGACAGCATATAGCAATCAGCCCCAGCATTTT. The entire variable domain, with the rest obtained from reference TRBV7-9 and TRBJ1-5, is as follows: DTGVSQNPRHKITKRGQNVTFRCDPISEHNRLYWYRQTLGQGPEFLTYFQNEAQLEKSRLLSDRFSAERPKGSFSTLEIQRTEQGDSAMYLCASSLGTAYSNQPQHFGDGTRLSIL.

V gene TRBV30 combines with J gene TRBJ1-4, with TRBD1 identical over 7 bases. The CDR3 totals 17 residues. CDR1 is GTSNPN and CDR2 is SVGIG in the germline V gene (reference sequence). V shed 3 bases and J 0 bases; nucleotides not matched to a gene: 10. The CDR3 protein is CAWRSSFTGATNEKLFF. CDR3 bases: TGTGCCTGGAGATCGTCATTTACAGGGGCAACTAATGAAAAACTGTTTTTT.

The V and J genes are TRBV5-5 and TRBJ2-2; 11 positions agree with TRBD1. Germline CDR1 is SGHKS and CDR2 is YYEKEE (reference sequence). The V and J ends lost 3 bases and 4 bases, in that order; junction bases with no gene match: 5. The CDR3 has 16 amino acids. The CDR3 DNA follows: TGTGCCAGCAGCTGGACAGGGGGCGAAGGCACCGGGGAGCTGTTTTTT. As protein: CASSWTGGEGTGELFF.

The chain couples TRBV18 to TRBJ2-1; D is ambiguous. CDR3 length: 12 amino acids. In germline, CDR1 is KGHSH, CDR2 LQKENI. V was shortened by 3 bases and J by 6 bases, with 6 bases between the two germline ends. The CDR3 bases are TGTGCCAGCTCACCCCCCCTCAATGAGCAGTTCTTC. This sequence encodes CASSPPLNEQFF. The full variable domain, completed using reference TRBV18 and TRBJ2-1, is NAGVMQNPRHLVRRRGQEARLRCSPMKGHSHVYWYRQLPEEGLKFMVYLQKENIIDESGMPKERFSAEFPKEGPSILRIQQVVRGDSAAYFCASSPPLNEQFFGPGTRLTVL.

This chain uses TRBV19 with TRBJ1-1; D remains unclear. The length of the CDR3 is 13 residues. Trimming removed 8 bases from V and 3 bases from J, with 13 bases in between. CDR1 and CDR2 (germline): LNHDA, SQIVND (reference sequence). The chain's CDR3 is CASAFRGDTEAFF. The CDR3 coding sequence is TGTGCCAGTGCGTTTCGGGGTGACACTGAAGCTTTCTTT.

The chain combines TRBV4-1 with TRBJ2-5, with D perhaps matching TRBD2 (5 bases). The ends were cut back, 1 base at V and 5 bases at J, with 8 bases in the middle. CDR1 is MGHRA, CDR2 YSYEKL, per germline. The CDR3 has 13 residues. The CDR3 region is CASSQGRRETQYF. The CDR3 coding sequence is TGCGCCAGCAGCCAAGGCCGGAGGGAGACCCAGTACTTC.